Listed here are 17 T cell receptor beta chains from one sample, sequenced in a study of shared clonotypes between healthy human individuals. Clones were sequenced by immunoSEQ multiplex PCR, and TCRdb holds only the in-frame ones, with some missing. The sample carries 2 million to 2.5 million clones, about 94% recorded once. The sequenced material came from naive CD4+ T cells sorted from blood. Subset reported: CD45RA+ positively selected. The receptors stem from a man in his late teens or twenties in good health.

This chain links TRBV7-3 with TRBJ1-6; tentative D call: TRBD1 (5 bases). Deletions cut 5 bases from V and 2 bases from J, with 13 bases between. The CDR3 sequence is 16 residues long. CDR1 and CDR2 from the germline V gene are SGHTA and FQGTGA. CDR3 region: CASSLMTGAYNSPLHF. The DNA of the CDR3 is TGTGCCAGCAGCCTCATGACGGGGGCCTATAATTCACCCCTCCACTTT.

With regard to this clone: This same CDR3 is encoded by further DNA sequences in the sample. The rearrangement uses TRBV2 and TRBJ2-2; tentative D call: TRBD1 (5 bases). Trimming cost V 4 bases and J 1 base, with 7 bases left between them. The germline CDR1 and CDR2 sequences are SNHLY and FYNNEI. The CDR3 has 14 amino acids. Here the CDR3 DNA reads TGTGCCAGCAGTGGACAGATGAACACCGGGGAGCTGTTTTTT. Amino acid sequence: CASSGQMNTGELFF. The entire variable domain, with the rest obtained from reference TRBV2 and TRBJ2-2, is as follows: EPEVTQTPSHQVTQMGQEVILRCVPISNHLYFYWYRQILGQKVEFLVSFYNNEISEKSEIFDDQFSVERPDGSNFTLKIRSTKLEDSAMYFCASSGQMNTGELFFGEGSRLTVL.

This clone was observed a few times. The chain uses TRBV30 and TRBJ1-1; D unresolved. The CDR3 loop spans 12 amino acids. The germline CDR1 and CDR2 sequences are GTSNPN and SVGIG (reference sequence). Trimming removed 7 bases at V and 0 bases at J, with 9 bases between. The CDR3 region has the DNA TGTGCCTACGAGCAGATGAACACTGAAGCTTTCTTT. The encoded protein is CAYEQMNTEAFF. The full variable domain, in which reference TRBV30 and TRBJ1-1 provide the parts outside the CDR3, is SQTIHQWPATLVQPVGSPLSLECTVEGTSNPNLYWYRQAAGRGLQLLFYSVGIGQISSEVPQNLSASRPQDRQFILSSKKLLLSDSGFYLCAYEQMNTEAFFGQGTRLTVV.

The gene calls are TRBV5-1 and TRBJ2-3, with D maybe TRBD2 (6 bases). Germline V lookup: CDR1 SGHRS, CDR2 YFSETQ. The CDR3 extends over 15 amino acids. Trimming shortened V by 2 bases and J by 5 bases, and 15 bases separated the two germline ends. The CDR3 region has the DNA TGCGCCAGCAGCTTTTCTTCGGGAGAAAAAGATACGCAGTATTTT. Translated, it gives CASSFSSGEKDTQYF.

The J gene is TRBJ1-6, the V gene TRBV15; TRBD1 aligns across 8 bases. Losses at the gene ends were 1 base for V and 10 bases for J; bases not matched to a gene: 6. In germline, CDR1 is LNHNV, CDR2 YYDKDF (reference sequence). This CDR3 region has 15 residues. CDR3 amino acids: CATSRVRDRSSPLHF. The CDR3 DNA reads as TGTGCCACCAGCAGAGTTCGGGACAGGAGCTCACCCCTCCACTTT.

The DNA of the CDR3 is TGTGCCAGCAGCGTAGAAGGGGGAGGGAGCAATCAGCCCCAGCATTTT. Its translation: CASSVEGGGSNQPQHF. The gene calls are TRBV9 and TRBJ1-5; tentative D call: TRBD1 (6 bases). Germline values: CDR1 SGDLS, CDR2 YYNGEE. The CDR3 is made up of 16 amino acids. Trimming took 0 bases from V and 1 from J, leaving 11 bases between them.

The chain has TRBV6-6 and TRBJ2-7; D is possibly TRBD2 (5 bases). Germline V gene sequence: CDR1 MNHNY, CDR2 SVGAGI (reference sequence). V lost 6 bases and J 1 base, leaving 10 bases between the germline ends. The CDR3 is made up of 13 amino acids. The CDR3 DNA follows: TGTGCCAGCAGAACCTTAGCGTCCTACGAGCAGTACTTC. Its protein is CASRTLASYEQYF.

V is TRBV5-1 and J is TRBJ1-4; D unclear. Looked up from germline, CDR1 is SGHRS and CDR2 is YFSETQ. The CDR3 has 14 residues. The V end was cut by 4 bases, the J end by 1 base, with 8 bases between. The CDR3 here is CASSKGRTNEKLFF. CDR3 bases: TGCGCCAGCAGCAAGGGTAGAACTAATGAAAAACTGTTTTTT.

The genes are TRBV27 and TRBJ2-1; D tentatively fits TRBD1 or TRBD2 (6 bases each). Germline V CDR1 and CDR2: MNHEY, SMNVEV (reference sequence). V shed 5 bases and J shed 2 bases, with 16 bases lying between them. The CDR3 sequence is 16 residues long. This chain's CDR3 is CASSPAPGAPYNEQFF. The CDR3 nucleotides are TGTGCCAGCAGTCCTGCACCGGGGGCTCCCTACAATGAGCAGTTCTTC.

V usage is TRBV7-8 and J usage is TRBJ1-3; D remains ambiguous. Between the trimmed V and J ends, which lost 5 bases and 0 bases, there was a span of 29 bases. This CDR3 has 21 amino acids. CDR1 and CDR2 (germline): SGHVS, FQNEAQ. In DNA, the CDR3 is TGTGCCAGCAGCCGTTTCCCCGTTGGCAGCAAACTTTCCCGCTCTGGAAACACCATATATTTT. Protein product: CASSRFPVGSKLSRSGNTIYF.

The rearrangement links TRBV19 to TRBJ1-1, with a possible D match to TRBD1 (5 bases). The ends were cut back, 3 bases at V and 0 bases at J, with 20 bases in the middle. CDR3 length equals 18 residues. Germline CDR1 LNHDA, CDR2 SQIVND (reference sequence). As DNA, the CDR3 is TGTGCCAGTAGTATTGCCGTTTCGGGACGACAGATGAACACTGAAGCTTTCTTT. The encoded protein is CASSIAVSGRQMNTEAFF. Supplemented by reference TRBV19 and TRBJ1-1, the full variable domain reads DGGITQSPKYLFRKEGQNVTLSCEQNLNHDAMYWYRQDPGQGLRLIYYSQIVNDFQKGDIAEGYSVSREKKESFPLTVTSAQKNPTAFYLCASSIAVSGRQMNTEAFFGQGTRLTVV.

This chain links TRBV28 with TRBJ1-2; no clear D. The germline V and J ends were trimmed by 6 bases and 11 bases, with 19 bases remaining between them. CDR1 and CDR2 from the germline V gene are MDHEN and SYDVKM. This CDR3 comprises 13 residues. Written as DNA, the CDR3 is TGTGCCAGCAGCCGAGGTGGACTCTTTTCTTACACCTTC. This encodes CASSRGGLFSYTF.

The CDR3 reads CASSPPVSDGELFF. For the CDR3, the DNA is TGTGCCAGCTCACCACCGGTCTCCGACGGGGAGCTGTTTTTT. The J gene is TRBJ2-2, the V gene TRBV18; D is uncertain. The V gene's germline CDR1 is KGHSH and CDR2 LQKENI. The CDR3 totals 14 residues. Trimming removed 0 bases at V and 7 bases at J, with 9 bases between.

V gene TRBV6-6 combines with J gene TRBJ2-5, with 9 nucleotides matching TRBD1. The CDR3 contains 13 residues. V was pared by 2 bases and J by 10 bases, with 5 bases of the junction left unmatched. In germline, CDR1 is MNHNY, CDR2 SVGAGI (reference sequence). The CDR3 nucleotides are TGTGCCAGCAGTTACGGGACAGGGTATGGCCAGTACTTC. Translated, it gives CASSYGTGYGQYF.

The genes are TRBV28 and TRBJ2-1; D assignment may be TRBD1 or TRBD2 (5 bases each). The V and J ends lost 10 bases and 9 bases respectively, with 13 bases between them. The CDR3 spans 11 residues. CDR1 is MDHEN, CDR2 SYDVKM, per germline. The CDR3 protein is CATAPRGEQFF. In nucleotides, the CDR3 is TGTGCCACCGCGCCGAGGGGTGAGCAGTTCTTC.

This rearrangement joins TRBV6-6 to TRBJ1-1; D ambiguous. V was trimmed by 0 bases and J by 2 bases, leaving 4 bases between them. CDR1 is MNHNY and CDR2 is SVGAGI in the germline V gene (reference sequence). CDR3 length: 13 amino acids. This CDR3 reads CASSYSSNTEAFF. The CDR3 coding sequence is TGTGCCAGCAGTTACTCGTCCAACACTGAAGCTTTCTTT.

The chain joins TRBV5-1 to TRBJ2-7, with 8 bases lining up with TRBD1. Per germline, CDR1 SGHRS and CDR2 YFSETQ. The V gene end was trimmed by 2 bases and the J gene end by 3 bases; junction bases not matched to a gene: 7. The CDR3 has 15 amino acids. The CDR3 DNA is TGCGCCAGCAGCTTCGAAGGGACAGGACACTACGAGCAGTACTTC. This sequence encodes CASSFEGTGHYEQYF.